This entry describes one T cell receptor beta chain. The data were obtained in a study of T cells in Graves' hyperthyroidism and ophthalmopathy. Amplified regions were TCR beta CDR3 sequences from RNA transcripts. During a first-round RT-PCR of the TCR CDR3, the HTBI primer set was used. TCRdb itself ran the multiplex PCR reads through MiXCR, one entry per CDR3 protein. Of a few hundred thousand distinct CDR3 sequences detected, around a sixth appear once; the ten largest clones hold 40%. The V and J ends lost 3 bases and 4 bases respectively, with 9 bases between them. Germline assignment: CDR1 MNHGY and CDR2 SVAAGI. This CDR3 has 14 amino acids. From 10 ml of fresh peripheral blood, PBMCs were isolated.

The source is a man younger than 35 with Graves' ophthalmopathy. The specimen was blood. The chain links TRBV6-9 to TRBJ1-4; no clear D gene. CDR3 bases: TGTGCCAGCAGTTACTCGAAAAGTAATGAAAAACTGTTTTTT. This codes for CASSYSKSNEKLFF.